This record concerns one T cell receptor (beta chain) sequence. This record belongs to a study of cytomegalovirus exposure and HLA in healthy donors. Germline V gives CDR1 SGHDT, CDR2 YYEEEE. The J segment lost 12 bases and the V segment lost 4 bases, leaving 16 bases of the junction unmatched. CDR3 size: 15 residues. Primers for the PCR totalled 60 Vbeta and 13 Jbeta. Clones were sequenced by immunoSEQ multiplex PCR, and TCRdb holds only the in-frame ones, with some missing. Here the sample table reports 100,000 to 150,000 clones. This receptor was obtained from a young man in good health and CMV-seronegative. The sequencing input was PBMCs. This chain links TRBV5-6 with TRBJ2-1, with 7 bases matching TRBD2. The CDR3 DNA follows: TGTGCCAGCAGCGTTGACGCACCAGCGGGATTAGGGCAGTTCTTC. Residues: CASSVDAPAGLGQFF.